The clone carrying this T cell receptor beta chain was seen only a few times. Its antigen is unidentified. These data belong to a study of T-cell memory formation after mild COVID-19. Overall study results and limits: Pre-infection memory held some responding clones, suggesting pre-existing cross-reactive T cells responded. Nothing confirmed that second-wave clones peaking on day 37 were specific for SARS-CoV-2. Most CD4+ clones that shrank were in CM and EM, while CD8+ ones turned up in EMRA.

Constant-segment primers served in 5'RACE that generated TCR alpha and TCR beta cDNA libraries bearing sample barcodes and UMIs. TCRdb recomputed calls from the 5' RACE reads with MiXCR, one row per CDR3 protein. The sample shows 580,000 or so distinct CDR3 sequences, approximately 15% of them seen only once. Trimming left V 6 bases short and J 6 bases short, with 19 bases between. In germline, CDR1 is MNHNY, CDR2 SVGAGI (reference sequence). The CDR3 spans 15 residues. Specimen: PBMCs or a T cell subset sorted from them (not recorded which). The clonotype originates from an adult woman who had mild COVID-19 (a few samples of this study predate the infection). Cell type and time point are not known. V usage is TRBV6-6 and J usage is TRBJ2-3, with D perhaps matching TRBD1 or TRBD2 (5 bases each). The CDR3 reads CASRKPTGATDTQYF. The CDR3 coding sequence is TGTGCCAGCAGAAAACCAACCGGGGCCACGGATACGCAGTATTTT.